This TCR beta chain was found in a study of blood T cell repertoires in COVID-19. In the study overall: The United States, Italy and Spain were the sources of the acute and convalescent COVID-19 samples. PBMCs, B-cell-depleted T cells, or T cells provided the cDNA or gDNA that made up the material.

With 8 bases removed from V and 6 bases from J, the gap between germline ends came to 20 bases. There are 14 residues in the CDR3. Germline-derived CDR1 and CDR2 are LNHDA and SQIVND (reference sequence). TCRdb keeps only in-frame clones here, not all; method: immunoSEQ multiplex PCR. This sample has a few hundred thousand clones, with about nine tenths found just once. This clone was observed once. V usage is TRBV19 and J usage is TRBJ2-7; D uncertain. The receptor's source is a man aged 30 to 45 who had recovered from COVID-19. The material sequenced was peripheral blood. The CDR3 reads CASLDDTAVGEQYF. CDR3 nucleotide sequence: TGTGCCAGTCTCGATGACACCGCAGTGGGCGAGCAGTACTTC. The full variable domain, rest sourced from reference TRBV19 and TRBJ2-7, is DGGITQSPKYLFRKEGQNVTLSCEQNLNHDAMYWYRQDPGQGLRLIYYSQIVNDFQKGDIAEGYSVSREKKESFPLTVTSAQKNPTAFYLCASLDDTAVGEQYFGPGTRLTVT.